This T cell receptor beta chain was profiled in a study of blood T cells in healthy people across ages. Findings and limits, study-wide: Diversity estimated from one million T cells was considered an underestimate.

CDR3 size: 14 residues. Germline-derived CDR1 and CDR2 are SGHVS and FNYEAQ. V lost 1 base and J lost 0, with 7 bases in between. This clonotype was seen only a few times. Its antigen remains unknown. The use of a sample-barcoded 5' primer and a J-beta primer mix characterized a second PCR of roughly 6 to 12 cycles. TCRdb reprocessed the 5' RACE reads via MiXCR and lists one record per CDR3 protein. The data contain roughly 1.6 million distinct CDR3 sequences, around 36% of them singletons. Sequencing was performed on blood. The V gene is TRBV7-6, the J gene TRBJ2-7; D is ambiguous. This clonotype was obtained from a woman in her twenties or thirties in good health. CDR3 protein: CASSLDLFSYEQYF. The CDR3 DNA reads TGTGCCAGCAGCTTAGATCTTTTCTCCTACGAGCAGTACTTC. The complete variable domain, with remaining parts taken from reference TRBV7-6 and TRBJ2-7, reads GAGVSQSPRYKVTKRGQDVALRCDPISGHVSLYWYRQALGQGPEFLTYFNYEAQQDKSGLPNDRFSAERPEGSISTLTIQRTEQRDSAMYRCASSLDLFSYEQYFGPGTRLTVT.